A single T cell receptor beta chain is shown here with its context. Its target is not known. Trimming removed 8 bases at V and 0 bases at J, with 13 bases between. Germline loops: CDR1 SQVTM, CDR2 ANQGSEA. This CDR3 spans 14 amino acids. Unique molecular identifiers had been added to the TCR beta cDNA libraries. The authors obtained 500,000 or so cDNA molecules from around 0.96 to 9.9 million T cells. TCRdb passed the PCR reads through MiXCR, listing each CDR3 protein once. The sample consists of roughly 600,000 distinct CDR3 sequences, about 44% of them appearing once. The sample belongs to a study of post-analysis software for immune sequencing data. In the study overall: Relapsing-remitting, secondary progressive and progressive-relapsing forms made up the multiple sclerosis disease courses.

General observations from the study: Normalized Chao1 diversity in multiple sclerosis patients fell significantly below that of controls. When patients were compared with controls, five TRBV segments were more frequent, TRBV5-6, TRBV5-1 and TRBV20-1 among them. Co-batched samples clustered tightly together by F measure.

The receptor was isolated from a girl aged 5-17 years with multiple sclerosis. The chain has TRBV29-1 and TRBJ1-4; D call uncertain. Sequencing was performed on blood. The CDR3 nucleotides are TGCAGCTATACGTTCGGAACAACTAATGAAAAACTGTTTTTT. It specifies CSYTFGTTNEKLFF.